This TCR beta chain was sequenced during a study of control samples from healthy donors and cancer patients. The V and J ends lost 6 bases and 2 bases, in that order; junction bases with no gene match: 9. The CDR3 runs to 15 residues. In germline, CDR1 is SQVTM, CDR2 ANQGSEA. Here immunoSEQ multiplex PCR was the method, and the copy in TCRdb shows in-frame clones only, minus some. Here the sample spans roughly 120,000 clones, around nine tenths being singletons. This clonotype was obtained from a man aged 25 to 45 in good health. The chain carries TRBV29-1 and TRBJ2-1, with 8 bases that match TRBD2. The specimen sequenced was blood. CDR3 sequence: CSVPEGGGPYNEQFF. DNA for the CDR3: TGCAGCGTCCCCGAGGGCGGGGGGCCCTACAATGAGCAGTTCTTC.